Listed below are T cell receptor beta chains from one sample, sequenced in a study of shared clonotypes between healthy human individuals. The protocol was immunoSEQ multiplex PCR, while the TCRdb copy is restricted to in-frame clones and leaves out a portion. This sample has hundreds of thousands of clones, with roughly three quarters found just once. Sequencing was done on a sample of PBMCs. The origin of the receptors is a woman aged 40 to 55 in good health. Some clones in this sample may be carry-over from other donors' samples. Each CDR3 is given with its conserved first and last residue. D genes are given only for firm matches. Not every row has a clone size; where given, it reads once, few, many or a size class.

clone size	V gene	J gene	D gene	CDR3 protein	CDR3 DNA
-	TRBV28	TRBJ2-2	-	CASSSLRSNGELFF	TGTGCCAGCAGCTCCCTACGTTCGAACGGGGAGCTGTTTTTT
few	TRBV28	TRBJ1-1	TRBD1	CASSTPTGGAFF	TGTGCCAGCAGTACGCCGACAGGGGGAGCTTTCTTT
-	TRBV28	TRBJ1-5	TRBD1	CASSLGTGGLEQPQHF	TGTGCCAGCAGTTTAGGGACAGGGGGCTTGGAGCAGCCCCAGCATTTT
-	TRBV7-2	TRBJ2-3	-	CASSPWDTQYF	TGTGCCAGCAGCCCCTGGGATACGCAGTATTTT
-	TRBV7-9	TRBJ2-7	-	CASSLHRESEQYF	TGTGCCAGCAGCTTACACAGGGAAAGCGAGCAGTACTTC
-	TRBV7-2	TRBJ1-2	TRBD1	CASSLSLQGVNYGYTF	TGTGCCAGCAGCTTATCCCTCCAGGGGGTCAACTATGGCTACACCTTC
-	TRBV28	TRBJ1-5	-	CASSWLQGRNQPQHF	TGTGCCAGCAGTTGGTTACAGGGTCGCAATCAGCCCCAGCATTTT
-	TRBV29-1	TRBJ1-1	-	CSVDRGGRTEAFF	TGCAGCGTTGATCGCGGCGGCCGCACTGAAGCTTTCTTT
-	TRBV28	TRBJ2-7	-	CASTPPNGEQYF	TGTGCCAGCACCCCCCCCAACGGCGAGCAGTACTTC
-	TRBV2	TRBJ2-7	TRBD2	CASSPRTSGAYEQYF	TGTGCCAGCAGTCCCCGGACTAGCGGAGCCTACGAGCAGTACTTC
-	TRBV7-6	TRBJ2-5	-	CASSLAGAKPQETQYF	TGTGCCAGCAGCTTAGCGGGAGCAAAACCTCAAGAGACCCAGTACTTC
-	TRBV28	TRBJ2-7	TRBD1	CASSISDRVYEQYF	TGTGCCAGCAGTATCTCAGACAGGGTATACGAGCAGTACTTC
-	TRBV7-2	TRBJ1-1	-	CASMVRVEAEAFF	TGTGCCAGCATGGTTCGGGTGGAGGCTGAAGCTTTCTTT
-	TRBV5-1	TRBJ2-7	-	CASSLGPGSYEQYF	TGCGCCAGCAGCTTGGGGCCCGGCAGCTACGAGCAGTACTTC
-	TRBV27	TRBJ1-5	-	CASSYRQIYSNQPQHF	TGTGCCAGCAGCTATAGACAGATCTATAGCAATCAGCCCCAGCATTTT
-	TRBV30	TRBJ1-1	TRBD1	CAWSATGGESNTEAFF	TGTGCCTGGAGCGCTACAGGGGGGGAATCGAACACTGAAGCTTTCTTT
-	TRBV6-5	TRBJ2-1	-	CASRVGNEQFF	TGTGCCAGCAGGGTGGGCAATGAGCAGTTCTTC
-	TRBV6-4	TRBJ2-7	TRBD2	CASSYTASGSSYEQYF	TGTGCCAGCAGTTACACGGCTAGCGGGAGCTCCTACGAGCAGTACTTC
-	TRBV7-9	TRBJ2-3	-	CASSFLGSSDTQYF	TGTGCCAGCAGCTTTCTGGGGAGCTCAGATACGCAGTATTTT
few	TRBV30	TRBJ2-7	-	CAWSLADRDVSEQYF	TGTGCCTGGAGTCTAGCGGACAGGGATGTGTCCGAGCAGTACTTC
-	TRBV6-1	TRBJ2-1	TRBD2	CASSELRVAGGEQFF	TGTGCCAGCAGTGAACTAAGGGTAGCGGGGGGTGAGCAGTTCTTC
-	TRBV5-1	TRBJ2-1	-	CASSLGPGVSYNEQFF	TGCGCCAGCAGCTTGGGACCGGGAGTATCCTACAATGAGCAGTTCTTC
-	TRBV5-1	TRBJ2-5	-	CASSPSPSETQYF	TGCGCCAGCAGCCCCTCCCCGTCGGAGACCCAGTACTTC
-	TRBV6-5	TRBJ1-2	-	CASSSQGSYGYTF	TGTGCCAGCAGTTCACAGGGTAGCTATGGCTACACCTTC
-	TRBV4-2	TRBJ1-2	-	CASSFLQGYGYTF	TGTGCCAGCAGCTTCTTACAGGGCTATGGCTACACCTTC